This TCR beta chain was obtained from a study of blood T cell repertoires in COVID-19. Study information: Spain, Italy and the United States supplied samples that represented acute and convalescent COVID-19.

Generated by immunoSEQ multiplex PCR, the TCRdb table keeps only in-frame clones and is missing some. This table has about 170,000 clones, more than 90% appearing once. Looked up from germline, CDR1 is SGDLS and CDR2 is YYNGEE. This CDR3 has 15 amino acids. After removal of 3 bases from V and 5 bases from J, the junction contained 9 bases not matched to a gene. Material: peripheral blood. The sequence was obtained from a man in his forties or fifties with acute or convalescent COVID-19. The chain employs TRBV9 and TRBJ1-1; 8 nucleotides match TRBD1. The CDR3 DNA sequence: TGTGCCAGCAGCGCCGGACAGGGATTGACGACTGAAGCTTTCTTT. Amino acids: CASSAGQGLTTEAFF.